These T cell receptor beta chains were read from a single sample in a study of cytomegalovirus exposure and HLA in healthy donors. Repertoires were generated with immunoSEQ multiplex PCR, while TCRdb's copy carries only in-frame clones and drops some. The sample contains 80,000 to 100,000 clones, around 85% of which appear only once. Sequences were obtained from PBMCs. These receptors came from a woman aged 25 to 39 in good health and CMV-seronegative. Each CDR3 is given with its conserved first and last residue. A D gene is named only where the DNA matches it firmly. Some rows have no size entry. The others give once, few or many, or a class for an expanded clone.

D	length	J	size	V	DNA	CDR3
NA	13	TRBJ2-1	NA	TRBV7-3	TGTGCCAGCAGCCAACATGGGCCGGCTGAGCAGTTCTTC	CASSQHGPAEQFF
NA	13	TRBJ1-1	NA	TRBV27	TGTGCCAGCAGATACTCGGGGGGGGCGGAGGCTTTCTTT	CASRYSGGAEAFF
NA	13	TRBJ2-7	few	TRBV5-6	TGTGCCAGCAGCGTCCCGCGTGTGTACGAGCAGTACTTC	CASSVPRVYEQYF
NA	11	TRBJ2-1	NA	TRBV11-1	TGTGCCAGCAGCCACAGGGATGAGCAGTTCTTC	CASSHRDEQFF
NA	14	TRBJ1-2	NA	TRBV6-5	TGTGCCAGCAGTTATCGGGGGACGGGCTATGGCTACACCTTC	CASSYRGTGYGYTF
TRBD2	13	TRBJ2-2	NA	TRBV28	TGTGCCAGCTGGGAGGGGAACACCGGGGAGCTGTTTTTT	CASWEGNTGELFF
NA	13	TRBJ2-5	NA	TRBV5-6	TGTGCCAGCAGTTGGGGGGGGCGAAAGACCCAGTACTTC	CASSWGGRKTQYF
NA	14	TRBJ1-3	NA	TRBV29-1	TGCAGCGTTTCCCAATCGAGCTCTGGAAACACCATATATTTT	CSVSQSSSGNTIYF
NA	15	TRBJ1-2	NA	TRBV6-1	TGTGCCAGCAGTGAAGCACCAACAGGCGACTATGGCTACACCTTC	CASSEAPTGDYGYTF
TRBD2	13	TRBJ2-1	NA	TRBV2	TGTGCCAGCATGAGGACTAGCCTCCCAGAGCAGTTCTTC	CASMRTSLPEQFF
NA	15	TRBJ1-5	NA	TRBV28	TGTGCCAGCAGCCTACCAGCAGGGGTGATCAAGCCCCAGCATTTT	CASSLPAGVIKPQHF
NA	14	TRBJ1-1	NA	TRBV19	TGTGCCAGTACCCAGAGGGGGAGGGGCACTGAAGCTTTCTTT	CASTQRGRGTEAFF
NA	15	TRBJ2-2	once	TRBV7-2	TGTGCCAGCAGCCTGTCGAACGTCCAGGCCGGGGAGCTGTTTTTT	CASSLSNVQAGELFF
NA	12	TRBJ2-3	NA	TRBV5-6	TGTGCCAGCAGGCCAGGGGCAGATACGCAGTATTTT	CASRPGADTQYF
TRBD2	15	TRBJ2-7	NA	TRBV5-4	TGTGCCAGCAGCCTTGGGGCTAGCGGGACGCGGGAGCAGTACTTC	CASSLGASGTREQYF
NA	13	TRBJ1-5	NA	TRBV6-6	TGTGCCAGCACCCGAGATAGCAATCAGCCCCAGCATTTT	CASTRDSNQPQHF
NA	16	TRBJ1-4	NA	TRBV25-1	TGTGCCAGCAGTCCCCTTAAAGGGGAGGAGAATGAAAAACTGTTTTTT	CASSPLKGEENEKLFF
NA	15	TRBJ1-3	NA	TRBV6-6	TGTGTCTCGGCCCCAGGGTTACTCTCTGGAAACACCATATATTTT	CVSAPGLLSGNTIYF
NA	15	TRBJ1-1	once	TRBV12-2	TGTGCAAGTCGCTTTCCACGGACACCCAACACTGAAGCTTTCTTT	CASRFPRTPNTEAFF
NA	13	TRBJ1-1	NA	TRBV12-1	TGTGCCAGCCCCGGACAGGGTAACACTGAAGCTTTCTTT	CASPGQGNTEAFF
NA	14	TRBJ2-7	few	TRBV6-5	TGTGCCAGCAGCCGGACAGAGTCCTCCTACGAGCAGTACTTC	CASSRTESSYEQYF
TRBD1	14	TRBJ2-7	NA	TRBV7-6	TGTGCCAGCAGCCTGGGACAGGGAAGGAACGAGCAGTACTTC	CASSLGQGRNEQYF
NA	14	TRBJ2-7	NA	TRBV9	TGTGCCAGCAGCGTAGCGGGGGGCGGGTACGAGCAGTACTTC	CASSVAGGGYEQYF
TRBD1	16	TRBJ1-6	NA	TRBV28	TGTGCCAGCAGCCAAGTTGGGGGACAGGGTAATTCACCCCTCCACTTT	CASSQVGGQGNSPLHF
NA	12	TRBJ1-3	few	TRBV28	TGTGCCAGCCGCCCAGCTGGAAACACCATATATTTT	CASRPAGNTIYF
TRBD1	14	TRBJ1-1	NA	TRBV6-1	TGTGCCAGCAGTCCGGACAGGGTTAACACTGAAGCTTTCTTT	CASSPDRVNTEAFF
NA	16	TRBJ2-7	once	TRBV4-2	TGTGCCAGCAGCCAAGATTTATCCGCGGGGATCTACGAGCAGTACTTC	CASSQDLSAGIYEQYF
NA	12	TRBJ2-1	NA	TRBV2	TGTGCCAGCAGTGGAGCGACAGAGGAGCAGTTCTTC	CASSGATEEQFF
NA	15	TRBJ1-2	NA	TRBV9	TGTGCCAGCAGCCCCGGGGGAACAACGAACTATGGCTACACCTTC	CASSPGGTTNYGYTF
TRBD1	15	TRBJ1-2	NA	TRBV6-1	TGTGCCAGCAGTGCCCAAGACAGGGCGGGGTATGGCTACACCTTC	CASSAQDRAGYGYTF
NA	14	TRBJ1-1	few	TRBV21-1	TGTGCCAGCAGCAAAAAGGAGGAGAACACTGAAGCTTTCTTT	CASSKKEENTEAFF
TRBD1	15	TRBJ1-1	NA	TRBV5-1	TGCGCCAGCAGCTTAAAGGGGACAGGGACCACTGAAGCTTTCTTT	CASSLKGTGTTEAFF
NA	15	TRBJ2-6	NA	TRBV6-5	TGTGCCACACAAGAGGATTTGAGTGGGGCCAACGTCCTGACTTTC	CATQEDLSGANVLTF
NA	14	TRBJ2-5	NA	TRBV5-1	TGCGCCAGCAGGTTCGGGACTTCCGGAGAGACCCAGTACTTC	CASRFGTSGETQYF
NA	16	TRBJ1-2	NA	TRBV7-9	TGTGCCAGCAGTTACTGGATCCTCACGGGGGGTTATGGCTACACCTTC	CASSYWILTGGYGYTF
TRBD2	17	TRBJ2-5	NA	TRBV5-1	TGCGCCAGCAGCTTGGAACTAGCGGGATCTGGAGGGGAGACCCAGTACTTC	CASSLELAGSGGETQYF
TRBD1	15	TRBJ1-1	NA	TRBV13	TGTGCCAGCAGCTCACGGACAGGCGTCAACACTGAAGCTTTCTTT	CASSSRTGVNTEAFF
NA	19	TRBJ2-7	few	TRBV11-2	TGTGCCAGCAGATCCTCCCTCCGGGACCTCTCCAAGGGGGCCTACGAGCAGTACTTC	CASRSSLRDLSKGAYEQYF
TRBD1	17	TRBJ1-1	NA	TRBV2	TGTGCCAGCACAGACACCCTACAGACAGGGCCCTCCGTCCGACCTTTCTTT	CASTDTLQTGPSVRPFF
NA	15	TRBJ2-3	NA	TRBV19	TGTGCCAGTAGTATCATAGGGGCGAGCACAGATACGCAGTATTTT	CASSIIGASTDTQYF
NA	14	TRBJ2-1	once	TRBV15	TGTGCCACCAGCAGAGAGAACCCTAACAATGAGCAGTTCTTC	CATSRENPNNEQFF
NA	16	TRBJ1-5	once	TRBV18	TGTGCCAGCTCCCCAGGAGGGTACGGGAGCAATCAGCCCCAGCATTTT	CASSPGGYGSNQPQHF
NA	15	TRBJ2-7	NA	TRBV9	TGTGCCAGCAGCGTAGCACGGGATAATATCAACGAGCAGTACTTC	CASSVARDNINEQYF
NA	15	TRBJ1-5	NA	TRBV13	TGTGCCAGCAGCAAATCTCGGGTGGGTGATCAGCCCCAGCATTTT	CASSKSRVGDQPQHF
TRBD1	15	TRBJ2-5	NA	TRBV5-4	TGTGCCAGCTCCCCGTATCACACAGGGGACGAGACCCAGTACTTC	CASSPYHTGDETQYF
TRBD1	14	TRBJ2-5	NA	TRBV6-5	TGTGCCAGTTGTTCGACAGGGGACGGAGAGACCCAGTACTTC	CASCSTGDGETQYF